The TCR beta chain under discussion was sequenced for a study of T-cell memory formation after mild COVID-19. Study at large: TCR clusters were mostly donor specific.

General study findings and limits: Chiefly within CM and EM were the contracting CD4+ clones; CD8+ ones were within EMRA.

Barcoded TCR alpha and TCR beta cDNA libraries with UMIs came from 5'RACE using constant-segment primers. MiXCR was run by TCRdb on the 5' RACE reads, yielding one entry per CDR3 protein. The repertoire holds 140,000 to 150,000 distinct CDR3 sequences, under 30% seen once, with roughly a quarter in the top ten. Per the germline V gene, CDR1 is SGDLS and CDR2 is YYNGEE. The CDR3 spans 16 residues. V gave up 0 bases and J gave up 8 bases, with 20 bases separating them. Concerning this clonotype itself: Antigen specificity is unknown.

The TCR sequence derives from an adult woman who had mild COVID-19 (a few samples of this study predate the infection). Cell type and time point are not known. What was sequenced was PBMCs or a T cell subset sorted from them (not recorded which). V and J are TRBV9 and TRBJ1-2; no reliable D call. CDR3 sequence: CASSVVPEGRAEGYTF. CDR3 sequence (DNA): TGTGCCAGCAGCGTAGTGCCCGAGGGCAGAGCGGAAGGCTACACCTTC.